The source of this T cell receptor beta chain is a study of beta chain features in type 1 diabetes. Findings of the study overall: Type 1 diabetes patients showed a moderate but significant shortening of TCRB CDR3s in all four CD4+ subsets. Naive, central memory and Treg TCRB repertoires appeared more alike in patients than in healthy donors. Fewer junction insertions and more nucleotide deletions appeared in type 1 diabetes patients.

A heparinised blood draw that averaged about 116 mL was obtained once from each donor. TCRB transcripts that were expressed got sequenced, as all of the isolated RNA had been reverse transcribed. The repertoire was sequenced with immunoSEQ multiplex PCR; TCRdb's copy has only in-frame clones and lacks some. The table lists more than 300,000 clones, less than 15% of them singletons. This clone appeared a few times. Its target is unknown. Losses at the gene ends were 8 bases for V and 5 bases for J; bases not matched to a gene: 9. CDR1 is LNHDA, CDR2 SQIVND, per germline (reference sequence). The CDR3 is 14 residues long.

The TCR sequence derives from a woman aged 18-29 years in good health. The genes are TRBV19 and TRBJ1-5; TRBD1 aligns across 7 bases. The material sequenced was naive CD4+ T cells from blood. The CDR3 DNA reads TGTGCCAGTGCGCCCCAGGGGGGTTATCAGCCCCAGCATTTT. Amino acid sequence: CASAPQGGYQPQHF.